The entry that follows covers one T cell receptor beta chain sequence. Its antigen remains undetermined. Base qualities are not at hand, and no much larger clone is one base apart. At the junction V is shortened by 4 bases and J by 4 bases, with 12 bases in between. The CDR3 numbers 14 residues from cysteine through phenylalanine. Of all the DNA, just the CDR3 is kept, 42 bases in frame from base 1. Per the germline V gene, SGHRS is the CDR1 and YFSETQ is the CDR2. Instrument on record: Illumina NovaSeq 6000. cDNA libraries for TCRalpha and TCRbeta were prepared by 5'RACE using constant-segment primers, with sample barcodes and unique molecular identifiers added. RNA was extracted from every sample with Trizol reagent. Amplification of the libraries took two PCR steps, and the second step added a second sample barcode plus Illumina TruSeq adapters. Sequencing of libraries was performed on an Illumina NovaSeq with 2 x 150 bp paired-end reads. The original methods were these. The reads were demultiplexed and collapsed into UMI-guided consensus sequences using migec v1.2.7. With mixcr v2.1.11, UMI consensuses were aligned to TRA and TRB V and J templates and assembled into clonotypes. A clonotype was counted as expanded or contracted only when both edgeR and NoisET called the clonotype significant, with the noise models trained on biological replicates. For edgeR calls, the thresholds were a false discovery rate-adjusted p below 0.01 and a log2 fold-change of 1. PCA with hierarchical clustering of max-normalized trajectories of the 1000 most abundant clonotypes was used as exploratory dynamics analysis. Separately sequenced CD4+ and CD8+ repertoires were used to assign a CD4 or CD8 phenotype to each responding clone. TCRdb reprocessed the public reads (quality trimming at Q25 with fastp, clone calling with MiXCR) and kept in-frame beta chains. When rows share a CDR3 protein, they turn into one entry using the most common DNA and genes. The V and J calls were determined by TCRdb, not by the authors. The sample yields 350,000 to 500,000 distinct CDR3 sequences; 20% to 30% were counted once. The ten largest clones add up to over 10% of the sample.

This entry is derived from a study of T-cell memory formation after mild COVID-19 (dated by TCRdb to the early 2020s). Regarding the research as a whole: TCR sequence clusters from the two donors were found to be largely donor specific. Longitudinal TCRalpha and TCRbeta repertoire sequencing tracked T-cell clones expanding and contracting after mild COVID-19 in a couple of donors. The cohort was made up of two young adult volunteers, one female and one male, who were previously healthy.

The research as a whole found: Contracting CD4+ clones appeared mostly in the CM and EM memory subsets, whereas CD8+ clones were enriched in EMRA. Some responding clones were found in pre-infection memory, which suggests that pre-existing cross-reactive memory T cells took part in the SARS-CoV-2 response. Only two mild cases were covered by the study, and larger cohorts that include severe cases with pre-infection samples were considered necessary. SARS-CoV-2 specificity of the second-wave clones peaking on day 37 was not confirmed. From day 15 to 85, contracting clones showed balanced CD4/CD8 phenotypes, whereas a second wave of clones that expanded from day 15 to 37 leaned towards CD4+.

Ficoll-Paque density gradient centrifugation was used to isolate PBMCs. Sequencing input: PBMCs or a T cell subset sorted from them (not recorded which). The chain couples TRBV5-1 to TRBJ2-1, with the D gene not confidently named. This TCR was recovered from an adult woman who had mild COVID-19 (a few samples of this study predate the infection). The sample titles of this study are shuffled in the database, so cell type and time point are left out; the donor was told from shared clones. The DNA sequence follows: TGCGCCAGCAGCCCCCCGTCTGATTACAATGAGCAGTTCTTC. It specifies CASSPPSDYNEQFF.